Following are 22 T cell receptor beta chains from one sample sequenced in a study of T cells in Graves' hyperthyroidism and ophthalmopathy. Regions amplified from RNA transcripts were the TCR beta CDR3 regions. First-round RT-PCR targeting the TCR CDR3 was performed with the HTBI primer set. TCRdb reanalysed the multiplex PCR reads using MiXCR and keeps one entry per CDR3 protein. This sample carries about 580,000 distinct CDR3 sequences, about 43% of them seen once, and the ten largest clones take around 7.7%. The sample consisted of peripheral blood or thyroid tissue (not recorded which). Receptors were obtained from a woman in her late teens or twenties with Graves' hyperthyroidism.

V is TRBV9 and J is TRBJ1-2; the match to TRBD1 covers 8 bases. The CDR3 spans 15 residues. The V gene end was trimmed by 4 bases and the J gene end by 8 bases; junction bases not matched to a gene: 13. CDR1 is SGDLS and CDR2 is YYNGEE in the germline V gene. Written as DNA, the CDR3 is TGTGCCAGCAGCCCGAGTGGACAGGGATCGCCGGGCTACACCTTC. It codes for CASSPSGQGSPGYTF.

This clonotype has a single count. The V call is TRBV29-1, the J call TRBJ1-2; D gene ambiguous. The germline gives CDR1 SQVTM, CDR2 ANQGSEA. V lost 8 bases and J 3 bases, leaving 10 bases between the germline ends. This CDR3 is built from 11 residues. In nucleotides, the CDR3 is TGCAGCTTGTCTAGCCACTATGGCTACACCTTC. It is translated as CSLSSHYGYTF.

This clonotype was seen many times. CDR3 in amino acids: CATSDLSAGETQYF. DNA of the CDR3: TGTGCCACCAGTGATTTGTCAGCCGGTGAGACCCAGTACTTC. The chain couples TRBV24-1 to TRBJ2-5; D is uncertain. The CDR3 sequence is 14 residues long. From germline, CDR1 is KGHDR and CDR2 SFDVKD. Between the trimmed V and J ends, which lost 0 bases and 5 bases, there was a span of 9 bases.

As to this clonotype: Being one base from a much bigger clone, this may be a read error. The rearrangement uses TRBV7-2 and TRBJ1-1; TRBD1 matches at 9 bases. CDR1 is SGHTA and CDR2 is FQGNSA in the germline V gene. The CDR3 is 15 amino acids. The CDR3 coding sequence is TGCGCCAGCAGCCAAGGGACAGGGAGGAACACTGAAGCTCTCTTT. Residues: CASSQGTGRNTEALF.

This clonotype has a count of ten or more. The rearrangement links TRBV7-3 to TRBJ2-1; TRBD2 aligns across 8 bases. Looked up from germline, CDR1 is SGHTA and CDR2 is FQGTGA. CDR3 size: 17 residues. The trim removed 1 base at V and 1 base at J, leaving 6 bases unmatched. This CDR3 reads CASSLIGGRYSYNEQFF. The CDR3 nucleotides read TGTGCCAGCAGCTTAATCGGCGGGAGGTATTCCTACAATGAGCAGTTCTTC.

The count of this clonotype is one. As the CDR3 is not closed by the conserved phenylalanine or tryptophan, this likely results from a read error. It is unclear where the CDR3 begins or ends on the DNA, so no DNA is shown, and the CDR3 is as TCRdb lists it. The chain recombines TRBV7-6 with TRBJ2-5; TRBD2, the D gene given by the table, was not confirmed from the DNA. The germline CDR1 and CDR2 sequences are SGHVS and FNYEAQ. The CDR3 totals 11 residues, both ends included. CDR3 amino acids: CASSLGTSGTA.

This clonotype has a count of ten or more. The chain carries TRBV14 and TRBJ1-5, with a weak D call TRBD1 (5 bases). There are 13 residues in the CDR3. Germline V gene lookup returns CDR1 SGHDN and CDR2 FVKESK. The V and J ends lost 2 bases and 7 bases respectively, with 9 bases between them. The CDR3: CASSQQRGQPQHF. The CDR3 DNA is TGTGCCAGCAGCCAACAGAGGGGACAGCCCCAGCATTTT.

This clonotype was observed at least ten times. The CDR3 coding sequence is TGCAGCGTTGAAGATGCCAGGGAAGGGTACGAGCAGTACTTC. It specifies CSVEDAREGYEQYF. This chain links TRBV29-1 with TRBJ2-7, with D tentatively TRBD1 (5 bases). Germline V gene sequence: CDR1 SQVTM, CDR2 ANQGSEA. Trimming left V 0 bases short and J 4 bases short, with 13 bases between. The CDR3 runs 14 residues.

This clonotype was picked up one time. The chain joins TRBV9 to TRBJ1-1; D gene unclear. Germline CDR1 reads SGDLS; CDR2 reads YYNGEE. The CDR3 is made up of 13 amino acids. For the CDR3, the DNA is TGTGCTAGAGCTCCGCTAGGGAACACTGAAGCTTTCTTT. Protein: CARAPLGNTEAFF.

The CDR3 DNA follows: TGTGCCATCAGTTATAGGACTAGCGGGATCCAATACGAGCAGTACTTC. Encoded protein: CAISYRTSGIQYEQYF. This chain connects TRBV10-3 to TRBJ2-5; 12 bases line up with TRBD2. The J call may be mistaken, given a closer DNA end match to TRBJ2-7. Germline V lookup: CDR1 ENHRY, CDR2 SYGVKD. This CDR3 contains 16 residues.

The chain couples TRBV7-8 to TRBJ1-1; D is perhaps TRBD1 (6 bases). With 6 bases removed from V and 4 bases from J, the gap between germline ends came to 15 bases. This CDR3 is 14 amino acids long. Germline V gene lookup returns CDR1 SGHVS and CDR2 FQNEAQ. The CDR3 loop is CASSYWGGATEAFF. The CDR3 DNA reads as TGTGCCAGCAGTTACTGGGGGGGGGCCACTGAAGCTTTCTTT.

This clonotype was detected many times. This chain links TRBV11-3 with TRBJ2-5; D is unclear. The V end was cut by 0 bases, the J end by 1 base, with 6 bases between. This CDR3 comprises 14 residues. CDR1 and CDR2 from the germline V gene are SGHNT and YENEEA. The CDR3 region has the DNA TGTGCCAGCAGCTTAGATCCCGGCCAAGAGACCCAGTACTTC. It is translated as CASSLDPGQETQYF.

This clonotype has at least ten counts. The chain recombines TRBV5-1 with TRBJ2-2, with 8 bases identical to TRBD1. The CDR3 length is 16 residues. Germline loops: CDR1 SGHRS, CDR2 YFSETQ. Germline trimming cut 7 bases from V and 4 bases from J; bases unmatched to any gene: 12. CDR3: CASGQDRVYGTGELFF. The CDR3 DNA sequence: TGCGCCAGCGGACAGGACAGGGTTTACGGCACCGGGGAGCTGTTTTTT.

V usage is TRBV15 and J usage is TRBJ2-7, with 7 bases lining up with TRBD2. Germline V gene data show CDR1 as LNHNV and CDR2 as YYDKDF (reference sequence). V lost 9 bases and J lost 3; bases outside the gene matches: 11. This CDR3 contains 14 residues. Written as DNA, the CDR3 is TGTGCCACAGATGGGGGGAGGGCCGGCTACGAGCAGTACTTC. This translates into CATDGGRAGYEQYF.

This clonotype was observed a few times. The DNA for the CDR3 is TGTGCCAGCAGCGTTGGTGTACAGGGATGGGACGAGCAGTACTTC. This codes for CASSVGVQGWDEQYF. The rearrangement uses TRBV7-2 and TRBJ2-7; a possible D gene is TRBD1 (6 bases). CDR1 and CDR2 from the germline V gene are SGHTA and FQGNSA. Trimming removed 5 bases at V and 5 bases at J, with 19 bases between. CDR3 length equals 15 residues. Drawing the rest from reference TRBV7-2 and TRBJ2-7, the complete variable domain is GAGVSQSPSNKVTEKGKDVELRCDPISGHTALYWYRQSLGQGLEFLIYFQGNSAPDKSGLPSDRFSAERTGGSVSTLTIQRTQQEDSAVYLCASSVGVQGWDEQYFGPGTRLTVT.

This clonotype was detected many times. The V call is TRBV7-3, the J call TRBJ2-7; 8 positions agree with TRBD2. V lost 0 bases and J lost 6; bases outside the gene matches: 7. This CDR3 is 15 amino acids long. CDR1 and CDR2 (germline): SGHTA, FQGTGA. The CDR3 DNA reads TGTGCCAGCAGCTTAACAGGAGCGGGAGAGAGCGAGCAGTACTTC. It encodes CASSLTGAGESEQYF.

This clonotype appeared a single time. Compared with germline, one end of the junction differs, possibly owing to a read error. The chain joins TRBV4-3 to TRBJ2-7; D remains ambiguous. CDR1 is LGHNA and CDR2 is YSLEER in the germline V gene. This CDR3 comprises 13 residues. Here the CDR3 reads CASSQGMLREQCF. DNA of the CDR3: TGCGCCAGCAGCCAAGGGATGTTACGCGAGCAGTGCTTC.

This clonotype was detected ten times or more. V usage is TRBV10-3 and J usage is TRBJ2-3; D is uncertain. Germline V gives CDR1 ENHRY, CDR2 SYGVKD. CDR3 length: 14 amino acids. The V end was cut by 4 bases, the J end by 0 bases, with 8 bases between. The CDR3 coding sequence is TGTGCCATCAGTGTCGGCAGGAGCACAGATACGCAGTATTTT. Its translation is CAISVGRSTDTQYF.

The chain combines TRBV3-1 with TRBJ2-2, with D hard to call. CDR1 and CDR2 (germline): LGHDT, YNNKEL (reference sequence). The CDR3 runs to 14 residues. V lost 4 bases and J lost 7, with 13 bases in between. The CDR3 here is CASSPLGFDGELFF. The DNA of the CDR3 is TGTGCCAGCAGCCCTCTAGGATTTGACGGGGAGCTGTTTTTT.

The V and J genes are TRBV6-1 and TRBJ2-7, with 7 positions matching TRBD1. This CDR3 spans 16 amino acids. Germline loops: CDR1 MNHNS, CDR2 SASEGT. The V gene end was trimmed by 8 bases and the J gene end by 4 bases; junction bases not matched to a gene: 17. The CDR3 loop reads CASHHPAGGLVYEQYF. CDR3 in DNA: TGTGCCAGCCACCACCCCGCAGGGGGTTTAGTTTACGAGCAGTACTTC.

V usage is TRBV9 and J usage is TRBJ2-7; 7 positions match TRBD1. V lost 6 bases and J lost 5; bases outside the gene matches: 8. The CDR3 has 13 residues. Germline V CDR1 and CDR2: SGDLS, YYNGEE. CDR3 loop: CASTPDRVDEQYF. The CDR3 DNA reads TGTGCCAGCACCCCCGACAGGGTCGACGAGCAGTACTTC.

As for this clonotype: The junction and the germline gene differ at one end; a read error may be behind it. The chain combines TRBV29-1 with TRBJ1-1; D is uncertain. This CDR3 has 16 amino acids. CDR1 and CDR2 (germline): SQVTM, ANQGSEA. The CDR3 protein is CSVEKAAGGRYRGAVF. CDR3 DNA: TGCAGCGTTGAAAAGGCAGCGGGAGGTCGCTACCGGGGAGCTGTTTTT.